The sequence of this T cell receptor (beta chain) was determined in a study of blood T cell repertoires in COVID-19. Repertoires were generated with immunoSEQ multiplex PCR, while TCRdb's copy carries only in-frame clones and drops some. This table holds 180,000 or so clones, about 91% found once. The CDR3 runs to 14 residues. From germline, CDR1 is SGHAT and CDR2 FQNNGV. Trimming pared 5 bases from V and 7 bases from J, leaving 12 bases between. The sequence came from a woman between 50 and 59 years old with acute or convalescent COVID-19. The sample comprised peripheral blood. The chain couples TRBV11-2 to TRBJ1-6, with D possibly TRBD1 on 6 matching bases. This CDR3 is CASSLDRTNSPLHF. Written as DNA, the CDR3 is TGTGCCAGCAGCCTCGACAGGACCAATTCACCCCTCCACTTT.